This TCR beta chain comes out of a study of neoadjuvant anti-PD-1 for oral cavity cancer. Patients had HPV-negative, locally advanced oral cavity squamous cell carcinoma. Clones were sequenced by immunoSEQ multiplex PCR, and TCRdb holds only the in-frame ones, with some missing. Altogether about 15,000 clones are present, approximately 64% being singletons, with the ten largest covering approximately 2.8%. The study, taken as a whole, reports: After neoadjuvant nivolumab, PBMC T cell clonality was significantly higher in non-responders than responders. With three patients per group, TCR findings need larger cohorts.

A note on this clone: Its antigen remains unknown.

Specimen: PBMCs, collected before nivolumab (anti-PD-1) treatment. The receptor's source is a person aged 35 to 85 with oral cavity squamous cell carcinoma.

The CDR3 reads CAWTGLGGRGNIQYF. CDR3 in DNA: TGTGCCTGGACGGGACTCGGGGGGAGGGGAAACATTCAGTACTTC. The chain is built from TRBV30 and TRBJ2-4; 7 bases map to TRBD2. The CDR3 length is 15 residues. Germline trimming cut 4 bases from V and 6 bases from J; bases unmatched to any gene: 12. Germline CDR1 is GTSNPN and CDR2 is SVGIG (reference sequence).